This T cell receptor beta chain stems from a study of CD8+ T cells in alopecia areata. The germline V gene has CDR1 SQVTM and CDR2 ANQGSEA. CDR3 length: 14 amino acids. V was clipped by 4 bases and J by 6 bases, with 15 bases between them. Lesional scalp punch biopsies and peripheral blood were collected from alopecia areata patients. Investigators sorted PBMCs to obtain both CD4+ and CD8+ T cells. Following extraction, RNA underwent reverse transcription to cDNA, which served as the sequencing template. Some clones are missing from TCRdb's copy, which holds only in-frame ones; the method was immunoSEQ multiplex PCR. The sample holds 150,000 or so clones, more than 45% seen once. General study findings and limits: Possibly because of HLA-related factors, TCR sharing was less clear across patients than in mice.

Remarks on this clone: Its specificity is unknown.

The sequenced sample was CD4+ T cells sorted from blood. This TCR derives from a human donor with alopecia areata. V gene TRBV29-1 combines with J gene TRBJ2-2; tentative D call: TRBD2 (5 bases). Written as DNA, the CDR3 is TGCAGCGTTGGCACGGGGTCCCCACCCGGGGAGCTGTTTTTT. Its translation: CSVGTGSPPGELFF.